The clone carrying this TCR beta chain was observed once. These data belong to a study of blood T cell repertoires in COVID-19. Turning to the study itself: In each case, the material was cDNA or gDNA derived from T cells, B-cell-depleted T cells, or PBMCs.

J gave up 0 bases and V 8 bases, and 13 bases lay outside the gene matches. CDR3 length: 16 amino acids. Germline CDR1 SGHRS, CDR2 YFSETQ. The recovered donors of Cohort 3 showed two negative PCRs, clearance, or symptom resolution. This table comes from immunoSEQ multiplex PCR, and its TCRdb copy is limited to in-frame clones, with some not included. The sample shows around 150,000 clones, over 80% of them seen only once. The receptor was isolated from a woman aged 40 to 50 who had recovered from COVID-19. The chain employs TRBV5-1 and TRBJ1-2; 7 positions match TRBD1. What was sequenced was PBMCs or T cells enriched from blood (not recorded which). The CDR3 bases are TGCGCCAGTTCCCGGGACAGCGCCTTAGCTAACTATGGCTACACCTTC. Translated: CASSRDSALANYGYTF.